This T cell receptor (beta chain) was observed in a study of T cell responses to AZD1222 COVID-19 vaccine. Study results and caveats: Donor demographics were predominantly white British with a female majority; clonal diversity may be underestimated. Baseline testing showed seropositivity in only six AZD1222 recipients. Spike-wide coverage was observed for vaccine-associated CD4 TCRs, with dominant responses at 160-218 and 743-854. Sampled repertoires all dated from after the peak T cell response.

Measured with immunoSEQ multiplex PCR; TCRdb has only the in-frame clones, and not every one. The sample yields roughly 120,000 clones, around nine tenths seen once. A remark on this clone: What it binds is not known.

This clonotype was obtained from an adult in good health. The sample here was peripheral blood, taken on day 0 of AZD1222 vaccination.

CDR3 in DNA: TGCGCCAGCAGCCAAGATTGGCCGGGGGGGGGTGGGCCCCAGCATTTT. Its protein product is CASSQDWPGGGGPQHF. The J gene is TRBJ1-5, the V gene TRBV4-1, with D possibly TRBD1 on 5 matching bases. The CDR3 is made up of 16 amino acids. V was shortened by 0 bases and J by 9 bases, with 18 bases between the two germline ends. CDR1 and CDR2 (germline): MGHRA, YSYEKL.